The rows below give T cell receptor beta chains drawn from one sample of a study of identical twins. TCRdb reanalysed the 5' RACE reads using MiXCR and keeps one entry per CDR3 protein. The data hold 700,000 to 950,000 distinct CDR3 sequences, with 9% to 15% observed a single time. These data also formed part of another study, on yellow fever vaccine responses in identical twins.

Sequences were obtained from PBMCs. These receptors all come from a woman between 18 and 30 years old in good health. Both conserved end residues are part of each CDR3.

v_call	j_call	cdr3_aa
TRBV5-1	TRBJ1-1	CASSLDTWNTEAFF
TRBV28	TRBJ2-5	CASSLASGGAPETQYF
TRBV27	TRBJ2-3	CASTPRWDSTDTQYF
TRBV7-8	TRBJ2-5	CASSGRLAIGVVKTQYF
TRBV19	TRBJ2-1	CASSILSRPPSNEQFF
TRBV6-5	TRBJ2-4	CASSSLTSGKNIQYF
TRBV3-1	TRBJ2-3	CASSLGGGPPSTDTQYF
TRBV7-6	TRBJ2-5	CASSLLGHGETQYF
TRBV20-1	TRBJ2-7	CSANRGLAGGIEQYF
TRBV20-1	TRBJ2-5	CSASLPDRGRGGETQYF
TRBV28	TRBJ1-5	CASSKQGYNQPQHF
TRBV18	TRBJ1-1	CASLRGQGNTEAFF
TRBV7-9	TRBJ2-1	CASSFSDGFSNEQFF
TRBV5-1	TRBJ2-3	CASSYRGGSTDTQYF
TRBV5-1	TRBJ1-4	CASSLDSREKLFF
TRBV12-3/TRBV12-4	TRBJ2-5	CASSLPAGGKETQYF
TRBV5-1	TRBJ2-2	CASSPPAATGGHGELFF
TRBV20-1	TRBJ2-3	CSARELAGVTDTQYF
TRBV20-1	TRBJ2-1	CSARGGSNEQFF
TRBV4-2	TRBJ2-5	CASSQEGLAGGYQETQYF
TRBV24-1	TRBJ2-2	CATSDWTANTGELFF
TRBV5-1	TRBJ2-5	CASSLQGAETQYF
TRBV20-1	TRBJ2-3	CSATPGQGTDTQYF
TRBV27	TRBJ1-6	CASSPDRASSPLHF
TRBV12-3/TRBV12-4	TRBJ2-1	CETPDGGPRDEQFF
TRBV12-3/TRBV12-4	TRBJ1-4	CASSQRTGRNEKLFF
TRBV18	TRBJ1-1	CASSPAATLNTEAFF